These T cell receptor beta chains were read from a single sample in a study of CD8+ T cells in alopecia areata. TCRdb's copy holds only in-frame clones and misses some; the assay was immunoSEQ multiplex PCR. Of some 180,000 clones listed, 53% are singletons. The source material was CD8+ T cells sorted from blood, sampled at week 24, from a patient treated with tofacitinib. The receptor source for this set is a human donor with alopecia areata. Each CDR3 is given with its conserved first and last residue. The D gene is left open where the match is weak. The listing skips clone size in some rows; elsewhere it reads once, few, many or a size class.

cdr3_aa cdr3_nt v_call d_call clone_size j_call
CASSPDASEAFF TGTGCCAGCAGCCCTGATGCAAGTGAAGCTTTCTTT TRBV11-2 NA NA TRBJ1-1
CASSDSDGELFF TGCGCCAGCAGTGATAGTGACGGGGAGCTGTTTTTT TRBV10-1 NA NA TRBJ2-2
CASSQASGDEQYF TGCGCCAGCAGCCAAGCCTCGGGGGACGAGCAGTACTTC TRBV4-3 NA NA TRBJ2-7
CASSPGQGNNSPLHF TGTGCCAGTAGCCCGGGACAGGGGAATAATTCACCCCTCCACTTT TRBV19 TRBD1 few TRBJ1-6
CASSLRAGAYEQYF TGTGCCAGCAGCTTAAGGGCCGGAGCCTACGAGCAGTACTTC TRBV7-8 NA NA TRBJ2-7
CASSQDISGGAEAFF TGCGCCAGCAGCCAAGATATCTCGGGGGGGGCTGAAGCTTTCTTT TRBV4-3 NA few TRBJ1-1
CASSQGGRGEAFF TGCGCCAGCAGCCAAGGAGGGCGGGGGGAAGCTTTCTTT TRBV4-1 NA NA TRBJ1-1
CASSLGAGINEQYF TGTGCCAGCAGCTTAGGGGCGGGGATCAACGAGCAGTACTTC TRBV11-2 NA once TRBJ2-7
CASSSGTQAFF TGTGCCAGCAGCTCCGGGACACAAGCTTTCTTT TRBV7-2 NA NA TRBJ1-1
CASIGDAGSSPLHF TGTGCCAGCATTGGGGACGCCGGATCTTCACCCCTCCACTTT TRBV2 NA few TRBJ1-6
CASSYLGPSGTQYF TGTGCCAGCAGTTACTTGGGACCTTCGGGGACCCAGTACTTC TRBV6-5 NA few TRBJ2-5
CAWSDGDTEAFF TGTGCCTGGAGTGACGGGGACACTGAAGCTTTCTTT TRBV30 NA NA TRBJ1-1
CAISESGSGSGYTF TGTGCCATCAGTGAGAGTGGCAGCGGGAGCGGCTACACCTTC TRBV10-3 NA NA TRBJ1-2
CSVEQGLNTEAFF TGCAGCGTGGAACAGGGCCTGAACACTGAAGCTTTCTTT TRBV29-1 NA once TRBJ1-1
CASSSGTSGVTGELFF TGTGCCAGCAGTTCCGGGACTAGCGGGGTGACCGGGGAGCTGTTTTTT TRBV6-5 TRBD2 NA TRBJ2-2